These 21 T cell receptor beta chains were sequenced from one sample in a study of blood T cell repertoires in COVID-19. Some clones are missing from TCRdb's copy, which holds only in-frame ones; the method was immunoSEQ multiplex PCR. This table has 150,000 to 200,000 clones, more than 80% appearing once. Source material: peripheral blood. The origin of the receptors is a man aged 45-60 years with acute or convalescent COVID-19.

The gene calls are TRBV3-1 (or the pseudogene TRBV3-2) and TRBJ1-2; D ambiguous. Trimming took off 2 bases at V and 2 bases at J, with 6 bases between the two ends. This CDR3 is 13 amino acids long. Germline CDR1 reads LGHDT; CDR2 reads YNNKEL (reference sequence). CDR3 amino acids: CASSQSGNYGYTF. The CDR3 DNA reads TGTGCCAGCAGCCAATCGGGGAACTATGGCTACACCTTC.

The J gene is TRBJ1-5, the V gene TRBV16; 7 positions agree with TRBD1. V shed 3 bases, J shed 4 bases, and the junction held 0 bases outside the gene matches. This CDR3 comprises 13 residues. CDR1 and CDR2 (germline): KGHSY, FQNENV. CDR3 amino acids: CASSQDRNQPQHF. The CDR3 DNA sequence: TGTGCCAGCAGCCAGGACAGGAATCAGCCCCAGCATTTT.

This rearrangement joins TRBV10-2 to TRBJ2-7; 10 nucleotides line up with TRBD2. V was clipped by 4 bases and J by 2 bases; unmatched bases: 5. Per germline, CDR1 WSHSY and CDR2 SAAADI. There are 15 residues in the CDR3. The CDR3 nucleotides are TGCGCCAGCAGTGGGACTAGCGGTTGGGCCTACGAGCAGTACTTC. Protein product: CASSGTSGWAYEQYF.

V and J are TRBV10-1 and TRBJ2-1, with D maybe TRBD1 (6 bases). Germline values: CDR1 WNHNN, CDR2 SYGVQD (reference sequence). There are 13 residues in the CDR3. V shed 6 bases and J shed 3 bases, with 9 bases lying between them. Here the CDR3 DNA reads TGCGCCAGCAGCCCACAGGGCTACAATGAGCAGTTCTTC. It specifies CASSPQGYNEQFF.

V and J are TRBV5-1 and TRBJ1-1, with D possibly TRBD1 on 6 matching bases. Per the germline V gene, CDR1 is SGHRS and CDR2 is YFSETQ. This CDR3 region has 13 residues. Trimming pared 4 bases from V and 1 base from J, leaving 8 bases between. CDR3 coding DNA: TGCGCCAGCAGCACGGGACAGAACACTGAAGCTTTCTTT. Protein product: CASSTGQNTEAFF.

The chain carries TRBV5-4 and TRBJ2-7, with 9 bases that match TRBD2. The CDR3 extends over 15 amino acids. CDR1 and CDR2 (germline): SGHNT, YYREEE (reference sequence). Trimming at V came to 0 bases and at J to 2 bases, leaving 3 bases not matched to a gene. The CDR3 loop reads CASSLVAGATYEQYF. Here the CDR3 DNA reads TGTGCCAGCAGCTTGGTAGCGGGAGCCACCTACGAGCAGTACTTC. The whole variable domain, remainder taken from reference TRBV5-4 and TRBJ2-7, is ETGVTQSPTHLIKTRGQQVTLRCSSQSGHNTVSWYQQALGQGPQFIFQYYREEENGRGNFPPRFSGLQFPNYSSELNVNALELDDSALYLCASSLVAGATYEQYFGPGTRLTVT.

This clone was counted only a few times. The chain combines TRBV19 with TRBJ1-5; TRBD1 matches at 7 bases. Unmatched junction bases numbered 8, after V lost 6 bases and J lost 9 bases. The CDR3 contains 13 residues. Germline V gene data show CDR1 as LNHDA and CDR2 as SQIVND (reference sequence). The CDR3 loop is CASSSSQGRPQHF. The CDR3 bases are TGTGCCAGTAGCAGCTCACAGGGGAGGCCCCAGCATTTT.

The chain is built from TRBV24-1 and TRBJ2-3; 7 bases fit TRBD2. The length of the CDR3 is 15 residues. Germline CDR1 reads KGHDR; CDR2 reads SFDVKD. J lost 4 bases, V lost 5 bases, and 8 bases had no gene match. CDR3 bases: TGTGCCACCAGTGGTGGCGGGGGAGCGGCAGATACGCAGTATTTT. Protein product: CATSGGGGAADTQYF.

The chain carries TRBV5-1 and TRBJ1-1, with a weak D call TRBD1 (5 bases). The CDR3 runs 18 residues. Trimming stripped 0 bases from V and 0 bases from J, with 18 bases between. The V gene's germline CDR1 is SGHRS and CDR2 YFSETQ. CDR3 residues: CASSLVGAAQPMNTEAFF. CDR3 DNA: TGCGCCAGCAGCTTGGTAGGGGCCGCTCAACCCATGAACACTGAAGCTTTCTTT.

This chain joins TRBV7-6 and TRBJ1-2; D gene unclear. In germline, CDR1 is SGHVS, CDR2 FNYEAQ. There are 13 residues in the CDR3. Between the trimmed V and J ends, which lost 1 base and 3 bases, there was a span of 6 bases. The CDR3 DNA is TGTGCCAGCAGCTTAGACAGATACTATGGCTACACCTTC. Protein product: CASSLDRYYGYTF.

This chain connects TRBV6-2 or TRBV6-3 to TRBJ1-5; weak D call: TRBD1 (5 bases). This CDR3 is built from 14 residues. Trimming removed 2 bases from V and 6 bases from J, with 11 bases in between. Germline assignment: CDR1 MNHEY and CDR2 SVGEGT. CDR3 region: CASSYIRAGQPQHF. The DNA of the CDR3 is TGTGCCAGCAGTTACATCAGGGCTGGTCAGCCCCAGCATTTT.

DNA for the CDR3: TGTGCCAGCAGTAACACGACAGGGGATAACTATGGCTACACCTTC. It codes for CASSNTTGDNYGYTF. This rearrangement joins TRBV7-9 to TRBJ1-2, with 8 bases fitting TRBD1. V shed 6 bases and J 1 base; nucleotides not matched to a gene: 7. This CDR3 is built from 15 residues. Germline V gives CDR1 SEHNR, CDR2 FQNEAQ (reference sequence).

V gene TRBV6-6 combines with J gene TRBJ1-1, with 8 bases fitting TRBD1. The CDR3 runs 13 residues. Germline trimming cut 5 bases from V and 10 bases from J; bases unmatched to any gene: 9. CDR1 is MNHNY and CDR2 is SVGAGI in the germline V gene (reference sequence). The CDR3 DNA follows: TGTGCCAGCAGTCAGGACAGGGACAGAGCAGCTTTCTTT. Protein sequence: CASSQDRDRAAFF.

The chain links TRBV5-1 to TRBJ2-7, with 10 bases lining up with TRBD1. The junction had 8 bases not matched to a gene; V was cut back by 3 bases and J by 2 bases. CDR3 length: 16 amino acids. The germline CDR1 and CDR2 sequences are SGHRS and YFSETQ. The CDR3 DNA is TGCGCCAGCAGCTCTAACTCCGGGACAGGGGCCTACGAGCAGTACTTC. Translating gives CASSSNSGTGAYEQYF.

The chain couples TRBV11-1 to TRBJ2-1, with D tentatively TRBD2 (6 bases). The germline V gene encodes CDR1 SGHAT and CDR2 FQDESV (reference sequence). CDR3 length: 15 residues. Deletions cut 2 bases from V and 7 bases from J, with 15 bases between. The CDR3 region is CASSLSAAGRNEQFF. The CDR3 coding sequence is TGTGCCAGCAGCTTATCGGCGGCAGGGAGGAATGAGCAGTTCTTC.

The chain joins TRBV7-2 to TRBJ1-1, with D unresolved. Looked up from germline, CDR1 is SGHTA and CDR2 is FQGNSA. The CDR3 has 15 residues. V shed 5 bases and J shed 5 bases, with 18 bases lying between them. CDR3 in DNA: TGTGCCAGCAGCCCCCTCCACGCGGGGAAGACTGAAGCTTTCTTT. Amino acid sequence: CASSPLHAGKTEAFF.

The CDR3 region has the DNA TGTGCCAGCAGCTTAGGGGGGACAGGGCAGTATTTT. Its protein product is CASSLGGTGQYF. The genes are TRBV7-9 and TRBJ2-3; 8 nucleotides line up with TRBD1. From germline, CDR1 is SEHNR and CDR2 FQNEAQ (reference sequence). V shed 1 base, J shed 11 bases, and the junction held 2 bases outside the gene matches. This CDR3 region has 12 residues.

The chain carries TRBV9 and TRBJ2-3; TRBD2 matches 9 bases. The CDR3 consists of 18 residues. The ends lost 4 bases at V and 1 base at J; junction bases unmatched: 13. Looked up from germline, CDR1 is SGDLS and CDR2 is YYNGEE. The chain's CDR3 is CASSPQILAGRRTDTQYF. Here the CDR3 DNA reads TGTGCCAGCAGCCCACAAATCCTAGCGGGAAGACGCACAGATACGCAGTATTTT.

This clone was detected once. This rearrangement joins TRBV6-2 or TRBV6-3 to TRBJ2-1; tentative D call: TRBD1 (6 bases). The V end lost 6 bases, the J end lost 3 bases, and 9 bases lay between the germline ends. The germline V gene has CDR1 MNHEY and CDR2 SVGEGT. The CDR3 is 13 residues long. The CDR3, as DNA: TGTGCCAGCAGCCTGGACAGCTACAATGAGCAGTTCTTC. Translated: CASSLDSYNEQFF.

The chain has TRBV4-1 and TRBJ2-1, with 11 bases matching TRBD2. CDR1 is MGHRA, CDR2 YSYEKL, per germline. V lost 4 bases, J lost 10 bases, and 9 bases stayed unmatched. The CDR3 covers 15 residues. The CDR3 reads CASSRGRTSGSEQFF. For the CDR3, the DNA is TGCGCCAGCAGCCGAGGCCGGACTAGCGGGTCCGAGCAGTTCTTC.

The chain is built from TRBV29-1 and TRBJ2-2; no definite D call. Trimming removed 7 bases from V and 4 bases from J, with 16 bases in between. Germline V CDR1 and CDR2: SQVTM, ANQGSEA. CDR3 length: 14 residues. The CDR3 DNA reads TGCAGCGCTCTTTACCCAACTGGCACCGGGGAGCTGTTTTTT. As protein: CSALYPTGTGELFF.